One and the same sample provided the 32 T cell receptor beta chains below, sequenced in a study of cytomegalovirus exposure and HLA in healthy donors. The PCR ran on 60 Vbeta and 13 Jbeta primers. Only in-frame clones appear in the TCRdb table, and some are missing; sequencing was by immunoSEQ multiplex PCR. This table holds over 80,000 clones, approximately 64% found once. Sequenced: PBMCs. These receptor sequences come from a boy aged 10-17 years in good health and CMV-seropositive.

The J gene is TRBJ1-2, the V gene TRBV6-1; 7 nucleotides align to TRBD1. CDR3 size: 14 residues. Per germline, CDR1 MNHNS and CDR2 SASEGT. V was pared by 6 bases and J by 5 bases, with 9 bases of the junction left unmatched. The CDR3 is CASRPGTDTYGYTF. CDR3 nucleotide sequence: TGTGCCAGCAGACCGGGGACAGATACATATGGCTACACCTTC.

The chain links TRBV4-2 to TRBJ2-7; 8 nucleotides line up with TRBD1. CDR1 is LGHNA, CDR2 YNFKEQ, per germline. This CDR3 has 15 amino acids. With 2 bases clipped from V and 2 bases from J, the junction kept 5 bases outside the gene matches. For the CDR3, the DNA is TGTGCCAGCAGCCAAACGGACAGGGCGGCCTACGAGCAGTACTTC. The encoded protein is CASSQTDRAAYEQYF.

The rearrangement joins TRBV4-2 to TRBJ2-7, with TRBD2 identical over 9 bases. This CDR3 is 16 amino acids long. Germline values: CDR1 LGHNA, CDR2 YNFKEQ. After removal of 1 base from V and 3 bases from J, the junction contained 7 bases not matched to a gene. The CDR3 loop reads CASSQADDSGSYEQYF. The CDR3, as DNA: TGTGCCAGCAGCCAAGCCGACGATAGCGGGAGCTACGAGCAGTACTTC.

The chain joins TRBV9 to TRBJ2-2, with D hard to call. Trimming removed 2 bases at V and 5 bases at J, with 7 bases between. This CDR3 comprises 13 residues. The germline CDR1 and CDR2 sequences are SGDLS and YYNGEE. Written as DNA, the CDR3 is TGTGCCAGCAGCGTTTACGGGACCGGGGAGCTGTTTTTT. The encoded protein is CASSVYGTGELFF.

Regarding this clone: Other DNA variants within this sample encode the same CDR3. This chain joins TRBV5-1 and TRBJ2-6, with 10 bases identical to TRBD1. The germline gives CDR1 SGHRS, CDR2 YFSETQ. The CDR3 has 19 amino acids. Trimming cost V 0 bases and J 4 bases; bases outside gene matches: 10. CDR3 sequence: CASSLVPGTGVSGANVLTF. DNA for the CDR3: TGCGCCAGCAGCTTGGTACCGGGGACAGGGGTATCAGGGGCCAACGTCCTGACTTTC.

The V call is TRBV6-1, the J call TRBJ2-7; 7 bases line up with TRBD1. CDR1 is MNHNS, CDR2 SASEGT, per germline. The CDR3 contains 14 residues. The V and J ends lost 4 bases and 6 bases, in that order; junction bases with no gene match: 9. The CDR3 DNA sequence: TGTGCCAGCAGTGCGAGACAGGGTTGGGGCGAGCAGTACTTC. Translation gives CASSARQGWGEQYF.

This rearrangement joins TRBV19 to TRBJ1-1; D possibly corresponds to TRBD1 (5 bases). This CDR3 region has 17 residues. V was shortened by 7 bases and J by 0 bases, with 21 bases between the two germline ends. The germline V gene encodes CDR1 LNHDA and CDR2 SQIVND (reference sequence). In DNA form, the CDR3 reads TGTGCCAGTACTCAAGCCGGGACTAGGAATATGAACACTGAAGCTTTCTTT. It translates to CASTQAGTRNMNTEAFF. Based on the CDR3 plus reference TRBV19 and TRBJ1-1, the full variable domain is DGGITQSPKYLFRKEGQNVTLSCEQNLNHDAMYWYRQDPGQGLRLIYYSQIVNDFQKGDIAEGYSVSREKKESFPLTVTSAQKNPTAFYLCASTQAGTRNMNTEAFFGQGTRLTVV.

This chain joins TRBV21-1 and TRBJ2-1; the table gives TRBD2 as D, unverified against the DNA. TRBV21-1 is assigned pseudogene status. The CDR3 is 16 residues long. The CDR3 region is CANPREGPGGYNEQFF. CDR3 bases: TGTGCCAACCCTCGGGAGGGTCCAGGGGGCTACAATGAGCAGTTCTTC.

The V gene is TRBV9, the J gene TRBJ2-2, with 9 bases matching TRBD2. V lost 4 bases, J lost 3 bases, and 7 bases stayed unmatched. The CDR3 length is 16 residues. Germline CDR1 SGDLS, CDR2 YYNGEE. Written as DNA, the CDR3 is TGTGCCAGCAGCATTGAAGCGGGGGGCCACACCGGGGAGCTGTTTTTT. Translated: CASSIEAGGHTGELFF.

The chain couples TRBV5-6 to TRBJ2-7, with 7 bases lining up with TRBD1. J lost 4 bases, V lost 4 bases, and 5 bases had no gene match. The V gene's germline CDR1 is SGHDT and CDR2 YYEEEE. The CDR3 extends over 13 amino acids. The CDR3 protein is CASSRDSKYEQYF. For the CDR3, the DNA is TGTGCCAGCAGCCGGGACAGCAAGTACGAGCAGTACTTC.

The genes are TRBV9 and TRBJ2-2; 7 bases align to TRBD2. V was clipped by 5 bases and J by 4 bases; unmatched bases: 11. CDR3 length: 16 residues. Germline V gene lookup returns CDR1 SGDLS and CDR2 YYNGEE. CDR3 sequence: CASSGGGSRVTGELFF. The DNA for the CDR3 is TGTGCCAGCAGTGGGGGAGGGAGCAGGGTCACCGGGGAGCTGTTTTTT.

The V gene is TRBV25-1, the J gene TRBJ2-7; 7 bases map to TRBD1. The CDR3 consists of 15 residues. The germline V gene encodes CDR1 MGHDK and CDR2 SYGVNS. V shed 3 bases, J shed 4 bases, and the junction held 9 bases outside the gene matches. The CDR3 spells CASSDILQGKYEQYF. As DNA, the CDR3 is TGTGCCAGCAGTGACATCCTACAGGGGAAGTACGAGCAGTACTTC.

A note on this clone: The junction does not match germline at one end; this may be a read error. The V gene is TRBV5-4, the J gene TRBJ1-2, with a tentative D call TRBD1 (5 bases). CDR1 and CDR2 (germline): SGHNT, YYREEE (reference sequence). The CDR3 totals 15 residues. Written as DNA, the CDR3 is TGTGCCAGCAGCTTGGGGTTCAACCAAAAAGGGGACTACCCCTTC. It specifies CASSLGFNQKGDYPF.

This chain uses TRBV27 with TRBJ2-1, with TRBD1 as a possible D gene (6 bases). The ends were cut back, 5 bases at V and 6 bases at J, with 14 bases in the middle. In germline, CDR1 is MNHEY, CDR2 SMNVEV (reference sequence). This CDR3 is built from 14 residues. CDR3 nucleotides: TGTGCCAGCAGTATACAACAGGGTGGCAATGAGCAGTTCTTC. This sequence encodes CASSIQQGGNEQFF.

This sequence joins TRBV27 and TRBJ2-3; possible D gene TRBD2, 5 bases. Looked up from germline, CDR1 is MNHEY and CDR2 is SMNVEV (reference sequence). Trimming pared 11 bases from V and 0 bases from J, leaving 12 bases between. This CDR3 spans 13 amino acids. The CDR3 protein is CAAMDLSTDTQYF. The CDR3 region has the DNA TGTGCCGCCATGGACTTAAGCACAGATACGCAGTATTTT.

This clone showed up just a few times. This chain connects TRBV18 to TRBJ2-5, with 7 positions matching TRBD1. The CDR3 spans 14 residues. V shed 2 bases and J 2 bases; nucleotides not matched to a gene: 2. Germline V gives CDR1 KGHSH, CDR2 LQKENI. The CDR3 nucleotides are TGTGCCAGCTCACCAAACAGGGGACAAGAGACCCAGTACTTC. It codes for CASSPNRGQETQYF.

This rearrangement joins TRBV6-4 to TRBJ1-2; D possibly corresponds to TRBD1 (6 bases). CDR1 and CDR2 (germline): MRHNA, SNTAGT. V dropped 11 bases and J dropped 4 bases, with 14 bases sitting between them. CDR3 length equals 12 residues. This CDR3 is CAFRTACYGYTF. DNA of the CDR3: TGTGCCTTCCGGACAGCGTGCTATGGCTACACCTTC.

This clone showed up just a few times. For the CDR3, the DNA is TGTGCCAGCAGTCGACAGAGTTTGACCTACGAGCAGTACTTC. Its translation is CASSRQSLTYEQYF. The rearrangement links TRBV27 to TRBJ2-7, with D maybe TRBD1 (5 bases). This CDR3 is 14 amino acids long. Trimming took 5 bases from V and 2 from J, leaving 13 bases between them. The germline CDR1 and CDR2 sequences are MNHEY and SMNVEV (reference sequence).

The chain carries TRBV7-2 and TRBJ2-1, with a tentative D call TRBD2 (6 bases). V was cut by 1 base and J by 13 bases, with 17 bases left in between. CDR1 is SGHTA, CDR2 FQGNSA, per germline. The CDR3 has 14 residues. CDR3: CASSLVQVGGTQFF. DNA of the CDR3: TGTGCCAGCAGCTTAGTTCAGGTGGGAGGAACACAGTTCTTC.

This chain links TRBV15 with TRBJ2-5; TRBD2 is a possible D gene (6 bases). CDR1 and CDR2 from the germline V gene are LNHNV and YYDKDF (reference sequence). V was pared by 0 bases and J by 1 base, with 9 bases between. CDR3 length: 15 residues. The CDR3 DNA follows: TGTGCCACCAGCAGAGATCCGACTAGCCAAGAGACCCAGTACTTC. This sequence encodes CATSRDPTSQETQYF.

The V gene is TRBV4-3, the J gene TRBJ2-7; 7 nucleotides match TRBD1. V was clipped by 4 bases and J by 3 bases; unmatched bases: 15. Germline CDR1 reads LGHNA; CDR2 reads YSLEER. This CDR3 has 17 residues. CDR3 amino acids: CASSRSGERGPHYEQYF. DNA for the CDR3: TGCGCCAGCAGCCGTTCCGGCGAGAGGGGGCCCCACTACGAGCAGTACTTC.

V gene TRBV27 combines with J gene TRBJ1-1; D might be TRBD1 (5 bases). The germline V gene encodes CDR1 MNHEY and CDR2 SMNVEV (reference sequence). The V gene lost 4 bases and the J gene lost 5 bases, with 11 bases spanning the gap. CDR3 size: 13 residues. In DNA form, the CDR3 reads TGTGCCAGCAGTTCGACAGTCGGGACTGAAGCTTTCTTT. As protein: CASSSTVGTEAFF.

The CDR3 reads CASRMGGNYGYTF. DNA for the CDR3: TGTGCCAGCAGGATGGGGGGGAACTATGGCTACACCTTC. V is TRBV5-6 and J is TRBJ1-2, with TRBD1 as a possible D gene (5 bases). The CDR3 is 13 residues long. Germline CDR1 reads SGHDT; CDR2 reads YYEEEE. V was shortened by 5 bases and J by 2 bases, with 10 bases between the two germline ends. Complete variable domain (other parts from reference TRBV5-6 and TRBJ1-2): DAGVTQSPTHLIKTRGQQVTLRCSPKSGHDTVSWYQQALGQGPQFIFQYYEEEERQRGNFPDRFSGHQFPNYSSELNVNALLLGDSALYLCASRMGGNYGYTFGSGTRLTVV.

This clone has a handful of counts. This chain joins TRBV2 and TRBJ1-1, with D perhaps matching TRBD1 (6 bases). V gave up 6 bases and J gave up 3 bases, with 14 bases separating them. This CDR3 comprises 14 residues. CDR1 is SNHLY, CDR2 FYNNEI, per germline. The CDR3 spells CASSEIGQYTEAFF. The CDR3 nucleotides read TGTGCCAGCAGCGAAATAGGACAGTACACTGAAGCTTTCTTT.

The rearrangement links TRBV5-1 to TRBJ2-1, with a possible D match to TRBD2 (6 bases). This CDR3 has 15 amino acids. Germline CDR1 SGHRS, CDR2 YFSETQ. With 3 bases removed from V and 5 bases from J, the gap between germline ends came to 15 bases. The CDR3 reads CASSSGVSSDNEQFF. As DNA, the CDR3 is TGCGCCAGCAGCTCGGGAGTCTCCAGCGACAATGAGCAGTTCTTC.

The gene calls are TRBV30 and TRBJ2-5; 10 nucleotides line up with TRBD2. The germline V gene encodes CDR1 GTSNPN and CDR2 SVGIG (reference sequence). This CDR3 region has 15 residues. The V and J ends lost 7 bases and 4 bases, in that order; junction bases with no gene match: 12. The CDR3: CASYPLAGVRETQYF. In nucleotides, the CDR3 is TGTGCCTCCTACCCGCTAGCGGGAGTAAGAGAGACCCAGTACTTC.

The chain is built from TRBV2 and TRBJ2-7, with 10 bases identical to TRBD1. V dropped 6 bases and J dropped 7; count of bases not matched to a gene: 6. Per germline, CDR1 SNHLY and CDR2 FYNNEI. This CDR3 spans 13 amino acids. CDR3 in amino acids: CASRGTGVGEQYF. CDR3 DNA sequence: TGTGCCAGCAGGGGGACAGGGGTGGGAGAGCAGTACTTC.

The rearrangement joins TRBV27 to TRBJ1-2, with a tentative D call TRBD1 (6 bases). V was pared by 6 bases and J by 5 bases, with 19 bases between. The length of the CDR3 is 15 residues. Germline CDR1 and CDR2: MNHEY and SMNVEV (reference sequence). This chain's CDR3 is CASSPWTGGPYGYTF. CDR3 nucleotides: TGTGCCAGCAGCCCGTGGACGGGGGGGCCATATGGCTACACCTTC.

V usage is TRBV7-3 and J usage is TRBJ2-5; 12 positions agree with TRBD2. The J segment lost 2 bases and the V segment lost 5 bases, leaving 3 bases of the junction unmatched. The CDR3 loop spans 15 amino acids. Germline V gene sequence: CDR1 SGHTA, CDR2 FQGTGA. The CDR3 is CASSMTSGGQETQYF. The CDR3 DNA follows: TGTGCCAGCAGCATGACTAGCGGGGGACAAGAGACCCAGTACTTC.

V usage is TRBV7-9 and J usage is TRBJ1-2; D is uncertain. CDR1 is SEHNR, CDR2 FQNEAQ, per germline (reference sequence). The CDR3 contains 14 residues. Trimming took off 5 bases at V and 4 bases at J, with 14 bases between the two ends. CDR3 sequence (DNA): TGTGCCAGCAGCCCTCCTGGCCATGGCTATGGCTACACCTTC. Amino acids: CASSPPGHGYGYTF.

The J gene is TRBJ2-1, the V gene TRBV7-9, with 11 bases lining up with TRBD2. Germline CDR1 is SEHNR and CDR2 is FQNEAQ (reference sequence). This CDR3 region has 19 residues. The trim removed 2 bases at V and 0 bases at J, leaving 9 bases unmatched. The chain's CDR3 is CASSLNALAGDSSYNEQFF. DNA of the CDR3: TGTGCCAGCAGCTTAAACGCACTAGCGGGAGACAGCTCCTACAATGAGCAGTTCTTC.

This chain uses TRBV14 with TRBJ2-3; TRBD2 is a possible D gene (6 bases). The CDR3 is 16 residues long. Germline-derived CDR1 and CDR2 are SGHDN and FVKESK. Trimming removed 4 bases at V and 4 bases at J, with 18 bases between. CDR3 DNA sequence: TGTGCCAGCAGCCCTCGGGTCGGGAGAGGCCCAGATACGCAGTATTTT. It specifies CASSPRVGRGPDTQYF.